This TCR beta chain originates from a study of shared clonotypes between healthy human individuals. This CDR3 is built from 16 residues. The germline V gene encodes CDR1 SGHTA and CDR2 FQGNSA. The ends were cut back, 8 bases at V and 14 bases at J, with 28 bases in the middle. Sequencing used immunoSEQ multiplex PCR; TCRdb keeps in-frame clones, though not all of them. This sample has some 1 million clones; more than 65% occur once, and the top ten carry around 1.4%. The clonotype comes from a man aged 18-30 years in good health. This sequence joins TRBV7-2 and TRBJ1-6; D is uncertain. Sequencing was performed on memory CD4+ T cells sorted from blood. As for subset: CD45RA-negative fraction. CDR3 DNA: TGTGCCAGCTGGGGAGGAACTCAACAGACAAATTCGGCCCTCCACTTT. Translation gives CASWGGTQQTNSALHF. The full variable domain, rest sourced from reference TRBV7-2 and TRBJ1-6, is GAGVSQSPSNKVTEKGKDVELRCDPISGHTALYWYRQSLGQGLEFLIYFQGNSAPDKSGLPSDRFSAERTGGSVSTLTIQRTQQEDSAVYLCASWGGTQQTNSALHFGNGTRLTVT.